These 26 T cell receptor beta chains were sequenced from one sample in a study of blood T cell repertoires in COVID-19. Here immunoSEQ multiplex PCR was the method, and the copy in TCRdb shows in-frame clones only, minus some. Of a few hundred thousand clones listed, nearly 90% are singletons. Input material: PBMCs or T cells enriched from blood (not recorded which). These receptors were taken from a woman aged 25 to 39 who had recovered from COVID-19.

The chain joins TRBV18 to TRBJ1-2, with 7 bases lining up with TRBD1. This CDR3 has 13 amino acids. J lost 4 bases, V lost 3 bases, and 2 bases had no gene match. Per germline, CDR1 KGHSH and CDR2 LQKENI. CDR3 in DNA: TGTGCCAGCTCACCGCAGGGGGTCTATGGCTACACCTTC. It specifies CASSPQGVYGYTF.

This clone came up once. V is TRBV30 and J is TRBJ2-3, with 7 bases matching TRBD2. Germline trimming cut 1 base from V and 1 base from J; bases unmatched to any gene: 5. CDR1 is GTSNPN, CDR2 SVGIG, per germline (reference sequence). The CDR3 sequence is 15 residues long. CDR3 DNA sequence: TGTGCCTGGAGTGCCTCTAGCGGACGCACAGATACGCAGTATTTT. It is translated as CAWSASSGRTDTQYF.

This clone has a handful of counts. The junction departs from the called germline gene at one end, perhaps through a read error. The chain is built from TRBV6-1 and TRBJ1-2, with 7 bases lining up with TRBD1. This CDR3 is 15 amino acids long. From germline, CDR1 is MNHNS and CDR2 SASEGT. CDR3 residues: CASREGQDRLYGYTF. The CDR3, as DNA: TGTGCCAGCAGAGAAGGACAGGACCGACTCTATGGCTACACCTTC.

This chain links TRBV29-1 with TRBJ1-4; 8 positions match TRBD1. CDR1 SQVTM and CDR2 ANQGSEA come from the germline V gene. The V and J ends lost 0 bases and 10 bases, in that order; junction bases with no gene match: 10. The CDR3 runs to 15 residues. CDR3 sequence: CSVEDHRTGFGKLFF. The CDR3 bases are TGCAGCGTTGAAGATCATCGGACAGGGTTCGGAAAACTGTTTTTT.

V and J are TRBV11-3 and TRBJ1-1; unclear D gene. V shed 0 bases and J shed 3 bases, with 5 bases lying between them. CDR3 length: 13 amino acids. Looked up from germline, CDR1 is SGHNT and CDR2 is YENEEA. The CDR3 bases are TGTGCCAGCAGCTTAGATACAGACACTGAAGCTTTCTTT. It encodes CASSLDTDTEAFF.

The V and J genes are TRBV28 and TRBJ1-3, with TRBD1 identical over 12 bases. This CDR3 has 16 amino acids. In germline, CDR1 is MDHEN, CDR2 SYDVKM. V lost 5 bases, J lost 2 bases, and 4 bases stayed unmatched. This CDR3 is CASSGGQGAAGNTIYF. The CDR3, as DNA: TGTGCCAGCAGTGGGGGACAGGGGGCTGCTGGAAACACCATATATTTT.

The chain uses TRBV12-3 or TRBV12-4 and TRBJ2-7, with D possibly TRBD1 on 6 matching bases. The CDR3 is made up of 13 amino acids. With 5 bases removed from V and 2 bases from J, the gap between germline ends came to 10 bases. As DNA, the CDR3 is TGTGCCAGCAGTCTGGGACAACCCTACGAGCAGTACTTC. Protein: CASSLGQPYEQYF.

V gene TRBV6-4 combines with J gene TRBJ1-1, with a tentative D call TRBD1 (5 bases). V was pared by 8 bases and J by 3 bases, with 22 bases between. Germline V gene sequence: CDR1 MRHNA, CDR2 SNTAGT. The CDR3 contains 16 residues. The CDR3 is CASHIHQTRRDTEAFF. The CDR3 DNA is TGTGCCAGCCATATCCACCAAACTCGCAGGGACACTGAAGCTTTCTTT.

This sequence joins TRBV11-2 and TRBJ1-3; D remains ambiguous. In germline, CDR1 is SGHAT, CDR2 FQNNGV. The CDR3 covers 15 residues. Trimming pared 3 bases from V and 2 bases from J, leaving 11 bases between. As DNA, the CDR3 is TGTGCCAGCAGCTTCGGCAGACAAGCTGGAAACACCATATATTTT. Its translation is CASSFGRQAGNTIYF.

CDR3 loop: CASSQDPGGGTEAFF. CDR3 DNA: TGCGCCAGCAGCCAAGATCCTGGAGGAGGCACTGAAGCTTTCTTT. V and J are TRBV4-3 and TRBJ1-1; D is uncertain. Trimming left V 0 bases short and J 4 bases short, with 12 bases between. The CDR3 extends over 15 amino acids. Per the germline V gene, CDR1 is LGHNA and CDR2 is YSLEER.

The rearrangement links TRBV4-2 to TRBJ1-3, with 8 nucleotides matching TRBD1. Germline-derived CDR1 and CDR2 are LGHNA and YNFKEQ. V dropped 1 base and J dropped 4; count of bases not matched to a gene: 9. The CDR3 has 17 amino acids. CDR3 sequence reads: CASSQGDRGGFGNTIYF. CDR3 nucleotide sequence: TGTGCCAGCAGCCAAGGTGACAGGGGTGGATTCGGAAACACCATATATTTT.

The V and J genes are TRBV5-1 and TRBJ1-1, with D possibly TRBD1 on 6 matching bases. This CDR3 contains 13 residues. Trimming took off 8 bases at V and 3 bases at J, with 14 bases between the two ends. Germline lookup yields CDR1 SGHRS and CDR2 YFSETQ. The CDR3 region has the DNA TGCGCCAGTTCTCGGGGGGCGGACACTGAAGCTTTCTTT. As protein: CASSRGADTEAFF.

This rearrangement joins TRBV5-1 to TRBJ1-1; 7 bases fit TRBD1. The germline CDR1 and CDR2 sequences are SGHRS and YFSETQ. The length of the CDR3 is 17 residues. Trimming removed 0 bases from V and 2 bases from J; junction bases left unmatched: 10. The CDR3 reads CASSLGTGYRENTEAFF. CDR3 DNA: TGCGCCAGCAGCTTGGGGACAGGTTACCGAGAAAACACTGAAGCTTTCTTT.

V and J are TRBV5-5 and TRBJ1-1, with D unresolved. Germline assignment: CDR1 SGHKS and CDR2 YYEKEE (reference sequence). The CDR3 runs to 15 residues. V dropped 0 bases and J dropped 12 bases, with 21 bases sitting between them. CDR3 sequence (DNA): TGTGCCAGCAGCTTGGTGGCTTGGTACACTACAACAACTTTCTTT. Its translation: CASSLVAWYTTTTFF.

This chain links TRBV5-6 with TRBJ1-5; the D gene is possibly TRBD1 (6 bases). V lost 2 bases and J 2 bases, leaving 11 bases between the germline ends. This CDR3 has 15 amino acids. CDR1 SGHDT and CDR2 YYEEEE come from the germline V gene. This CDR3 reads CASSLGGSGNQPQHF. CDR3 in DNA: TGTGCCAGCAGCTTAGGGGGTTCGGGCAATCAGCCCCAGCATTTT.

The chain carries TRBV6-5 and TRBJ1-1; 7 nucleotides align to TRBD1. With 7 bases clipped from V and 0 bases from J, the junction kept 8 bases outside the gene matches. This CDR3 has 15 residues. Germline V gene lookup returns CDR1 MNHEY and CDR2 SVGAGI. Written as DNA, the CDR3 is TGTGCCAGCACCGGGACAGCCCTTATGAACACTGAAGCTTTCTTT. Amino acids: CASTGTALMNTEAFF.

The chain is built from TRBV7-9 and TRBJ1-5, with a possible D match to TRBD1 (5 bases). Germline V gene sequence: CDR1 SEHNR, CDR2 FQNEAQ (reference sequence). With 4 bases removed from V and 6 bases from J, the gap between germline ends came to 7 bases. This CDR3 comprises 12 residues. Here the CDR3 DNA reads TGTGCCAGCAGCTCGGGGGTTCAGCCCCAGCATTTT. Translated: CASSSGVQPQHF.

The gene calls are TRBV29-1 and TRBJ1-5, with D unresolved. The length of the CDR3 is 13 residues. CDR1 is SQVTM, CDR2 ANQGSEA, per germline. Between the trimmed V and J ends, which lost 4 bases and 4 bases, there was a span of 11 bases. The CDR3 bases are TGCAGCGTTGTATGGCAGGCAAATCAGCCCCAGCATTTT. It yields the protein CSVVWQANQPQHF. Variable domain in full (rest from reference TRBV29-1 and TRBJ1-5): SAVISQKPSRDICQRGTSLTIQCQVDSQVTMMFWYRQQPGQSLTLIATANQGSEATYESGFVIDKFPISRPNLTFSTLTVSNMSPEDSSIYLCSVVWQANQPQHFGDGTRLSIL.

This clone has a single count. CDR3 coding DNA: TGTGCCAGCAGCCAAGGGACAGGGGTCGACGAGGGCTCTGGGGCCAACGTCCTGACTTTC. As protein: CASSQGTGVDEGSGANVLTF. The rearrangement links TRBV3-1 (or the pseudogene TRBV3-2) to TRBJ2-6, with TRBD1 matching 9 bases. Germline V gene data show CDR1 as LGHDT and CDR2 as YNNKEL (reference sequence). After removal of 1 base from V and 0 bases from J, the junction contained 10 bases not matched to a gene. The CDR3 runs to 20 residues.

V usage is TRBV5-1 and J usage is TRBJ2-7, with 7 bases identical to TRBD2. CDR3 length equals 14 residues. Losses at the gene ends were 4 bases for V and 7 bases for J; bases not matched to a gene: 11. Germline V gene lookup returns CDR1 SGHRS and CDR2 YFSETQ. CDR3 sequence (DNA): TGCGCCAGCAGCCTGGAGCGGGGCCTGGGGGAGCAGTACTTC. This gives the protein CASSLERGLGEQYF.

About this clone itself: The same CDR3 also results from other DNA sequences found in this sample. The rearrangement joins TRBV30 to TRBJ1-2; D is perhaps TRBD1 (5 bases). Germline values: CDR1 GTSNPN, CDR2 SVGIG (reference sequence). The CDR3 runs to 14 residues. Trimming took off 0 bases at V and 2 bases at J, with 10 bases between the two ends. The CDR3 is CAWSVGQGNYGYTF. As DNA, the CDR3 is TGTGCCTGGAGTGTAGGGCAGGGCAACTATGGCTACACCTTC.

This clone was seen a handful of times. The J gene is TRBJ1-2, the V gene TRBV3-1 (or the pseudogene TRBV3-2); D gene uncertain. The V gene lost 4 bases and the J gene lost 2 bases, with 11 bases spanning the gap. The germline CDR1 and CDR2 sequences are LGHDT and YNNKEL (reference sequence). The CDR3 totals 14 residues. Here the CDR3 reads CASSPLGRNYGYTF. Written as DNA, the CDR3 is TGTGCCAGCAGCCCTCTTGGGAGGAACTATGGCTACACCTTC.

This chain uses TRBV4-1 with TRBJ1-6; 7 nucleotides align to TRBD1. The CDR3 has 16 amino acids. In germline, CDR1 is MGHRA, CDR2 YSYEKL. The ends lost 3 bases at V and 8 bases at J; junction bases unmatched: 10. CDR3 loop: CASSQPRQGPYSPLHF. The CDR3 DNA is TGCGCCAGCAGCCAGCCTAGACAGGGCCCCTATTCACCCCTCCACTTT.

This chain connects TRBV3-1 (or the pseudogene TRBV3-2) to TRBJ1-6, with D tentatively TRBD1 (6 bases). Germline V gene sequence: CDR1 LGHDT, CDR2 YNNKEL (reference sequence). V lost 4 bases to trimming and J lost 7 bases, with 14 bases between them. This CDR3 region has 15 residues. The CDR3 protein is CASSRLEGVNSPLHF. CDR3 DNA sequence: TGTGCCAGCAGCCGCCTTGAGGGGGTGAATTCACCCCTCCACTTT.

The rearrangement joins TRBV5-5 to TRBJ1-2; D is uncertain. Trimming cost V 1 base and J 1 base, with 5 bases left between them. The CDR3 covers 13 residues. Per germline, CDR1 SGHKS and CDR2 YYEKEE (reference sequence). CDR3 DNA sequence: TGTGCCAGCAGCTTGCAGTTTAACTATGGCTACACCTTC. Translated: CASSLQFNYGYTF.

This chain uses TRBV19 with TRBJ1-5; the D is unclear. Germline V gives CDR1 LNHDA, CDR2 SQIVND (reference sequence). This CDR3 is built from 14 residues. V was shortened by 7 bases and J by 2 bases, with 12 bases between the two germline ends. The CDR3: CASTLGVGNQPQHF. The CDR3 DNA reads TGTGCCAGTACCCTCGGGGTGGGCAATCAGCCCCAGCATTTT.